The TCR beta chain under discussion was sequenced for a study of vaccination and CD4 T cells after COVID-19. Comments on this clonotype: Its specificity is unknown.

Per germline, CDR1 SGHAT and CDR2 FQNNGV. The CDR3 has 14 residues. Trimming cost V 4 bases and J 2 bases, with 12 bases left between them. Sequenced with the Oncomine TCR Beta short-read assay was DNA taken from cultured CD4+ T cells. A single record per CDR3 protein comes from TCRdb applying MiXCR to the PCR reads. Altogether fewer than 20,000 distinct CDR3 sequences are present, roughly three fifths being singletons, with the ten largest covering roughly 10%. Noted treatment: roughly 11-day PBMC culture with coronavirus spike peptide pools or control peptides (ViraFEST assay). The chain employs TRBV11-2 and TRBJ2-7; maybe TRBD1 (6 bases). The sequencing sample was made of CD4+ T cells from blood, cultured in vitro. The TCR originated in a human donor who had recovered from COVID-19. The CDR3 DNA sequence: TGTGCCAGCAGCTATTCGACAGGAACCTACGAGCAGTACTTC. It is translated as CASSYSTGTYEQYF.